This TCR beta chain derives from a study of shared clonotypes between healthy human individuals (dated by TCRdb to the early 2020s). Turning to the overall study: The cohort comprised a couple of women and a few men aged 18 to 49 years. Each donor's leukapheresis produced roughly between roughly 0.9 and 9 billion PBMCs. The study deeply sequenced blood TCR repertoires of about 5 healthy adults to estimate repertoire size and the extent of clonotype sharing between individuals. For each donor, CD4 naive and CD4 memory were each run on three plates, CD8 naive on two plates, and CD8 memory on one plate. Different laboratories and diverse techniques were used to prepare libraries and sequence TCR repertoires, to increase sequencing depth and limit assay-specific biases.

The donors were healthy, HIV-negative adults who had no recently reported acute infections or vaccinations. All donors were Caucasian adults living in Nashville, Tennessee, USA. CD4+ T cells were enriched by magnetic negative selection; naive cells were then positively selected on CD45RA, and the negative fraction formed the memory subset. Blood was collected by leukapheresis, and PBMCs were isolated by Ficoll-Histopaque density gradient centrifugation and then cryopreserved in liquid nitrogen vapor phase. Analytical flow cytometry was used to check the purity and quantity of every magnetically sorted T cell population. From each sorted fraction, genomic DNA was isolated and quantified by UV absorbance on a Nanodrop 2000c. Beyond this particular receptor, the publication reports: Based on pairwise subsampling, the degree of clonotype sharing among donors was expected to be affected by sequencing depth. Larger estimated clonotype richness was generally found for naive subsets than for memory subsets. Clonotypes shared by all four sorted-subset donors showed higher generation probabilities than non-shared clonotypes. Sampling was restricted to blood, and TCR repertoires in tissues likely differ from the TCR repertoires found in blood. The small number of donors limited the genetic and exposure-history diversity represented. Even with the large sequencing depth, rarefaction of the sorted-subset datasets indicated that sequencing was incomplete. When a few donors were compared, the shared fraction of clonotypes was about 5% for naive CD4, roughly 3.4% for naive CD8, 2% to 2.5% for memory CD4, and 0.4% for memory CD8.

Notes on this clone: Its antigen remains unidentified. No per-base quality is available; no much larger clone lies one base away.

Using the deep immunoSEQ assay, multiplex PCR amplified TCR CDR3 regions from genomic DNA. Extracted genomic DNA from each cell subset was spread evenly across all wells of several immunoSEQ 96-well plates, with each plate serving as a replicate. For sorted subsets, 200 to 250 ng genomic DNA, equal to about 30,000 T cell genomes, was loaded into each replicate PCR. The purified libraries were quantified using a Qubit 3.0 fluorometer, sized with a Bioanalyzer 2100, and then quantified again using the KAPA Library Quantification kit. A separate single-read 150-cycle Illumina NextSeq 550 flow cell was used to sequence each immunoSEQ 96-well plate. As for how the authors treated the data: Because the immunoSEQ output held only junctional sequences and lacked quality scores, the filtering could not match the filtering applied to full-length reads. Sequences were annotated with PyIR, a Python wrapper for IgBLAST v1.9, and V/J genes and CDR3 were assigned using IMGT germline references. Any read was removed if the V/J assignment was weak (E-value above 1e-6), the CDR3 was missing, or the read contained stop codons, out-of-frame junctions, or ambiguous translated residues. V3J clonotypes were defined as sequences sharing an identical inferred V gene, J gene, and CDR3 amino acid sequence. Percentage overlap between repertoires was computed as shared unique clonotypes divided by the size of the smaller repertoire. Repertoire richness was assessed with RTK rarefaction, the Chao1 estimator, and Recon v2.1 estimates of unobserved clonotypes. Generation probabilities were computed with OLGA for all TCRbeta clonotypes obtained by the gDNA method from several donors. TCRdb obtained this table from immuneACCESS and retained in-frame rearrangements with V and J assigned. These tables miss some clones; where compared with another copy, unresolved V genes account for less than half of the shortfall, and the remainder is unexplained. Clone size and the V and J calls come from that table; the DNA yielded D and trimming. Recorded for this sample are under 600,000 clones; approximately 95% of them occurred a single time. Jointly, the top ten make up about 0.067% of the sample.

V is pruned by 5 bases and J by 6 bases, leaving 15 bases of the junction without a gene match. From the cysteine up to the phenylalanine, the CDR3 has a length of 17 residues. Only the CDR3 DNA stays, 51 bases, in frame from base 1. As encoded in the germline V gene, CDR1 is SGHRS while CDR2 is YFSETQ. The receptor was derived from a woman aged 30 to 39 in good health. Sequencing was carried out using naive CD4+ T cells sorted from blood. In the paper's terms, the cell subset or site label means: CD45RA+ positively selected. The chain is assembled from TRBV5-1 and TRBJ1-4; 8 of the junction bases match TRBD1. The sequence in DNA is TGCGCCAGCAGAGAGGACATTCGGACAGGGCAAGATGAAAAACTGTTTTTT. Its protein is CASREDIRTGQDEKLFF.